One sample yielded the 3 T cell receptor beta chains listed below, sequenced in a study of cytomegalovirus exposure and HLA in healthy donors. The study ran its PCR with 60 Vbeta and 13 Jbeta primers. The repertoire was sequenced with immunoSEQ multiplex PCR; TCRdb's copy has only in-frame clones and lacks some. This table holds 100,000 to 150,000 clones, roughly four fifths found once. The sample was PBMCs. The receptors shown here come from a boy younger than 18 in good health and CMV-seronegative.

The J gene is TRBJ2-1, the V gene TRBV11-3; 9 bases fit TRBD1. Germline V gene lookup returns CDR1 SGHNT and CDR2 YENEEA. The CDR3 extends over 15 amino acids. The V and J ends lost 5 bases and 8 bases, in that order; junction bases with no gene match: 10. The CDR3 is CASSPPGQGRDEQFF. The CDR3, as DNA: TGTGCCAGCAGCCCGCCGGGACAGGGAAGAGATGAGCAGTTCTTC.

The genes are TRBV6-5 and TRBJ2-5; D is uncertain. The length of the CDR3 is 11 residues. V dropped 3 bases and J dropped 5 bases, with 4 bases sitting between them. Germline CDR1 is MNHEY and CDR2 is SVGAGI. This chain's CDR3 is CASSYMETQYF. Here the CDR3 DNA reads TGTGCCAGCAGTTATATGGAGACCCAGTACTTC.

CDR3 residues: CAWNYQWDTDYEQYF. The CDR3 nucleotides read TGTGCCTGGAATTACCAATGGGACACAGACTACGAGCAGTACTTC. The rearrangement links TRBV30 to TRBJ2-7; possibly TRBD1 for D (6 bases). The germline gives CDR1 GTSNPN, CDR2 SVGIG (reference sequence). The V gene lost 4 bases and the J gene lost 3 bases, with 19 bases spanning the gap. The CDR3 totals 15 residues.